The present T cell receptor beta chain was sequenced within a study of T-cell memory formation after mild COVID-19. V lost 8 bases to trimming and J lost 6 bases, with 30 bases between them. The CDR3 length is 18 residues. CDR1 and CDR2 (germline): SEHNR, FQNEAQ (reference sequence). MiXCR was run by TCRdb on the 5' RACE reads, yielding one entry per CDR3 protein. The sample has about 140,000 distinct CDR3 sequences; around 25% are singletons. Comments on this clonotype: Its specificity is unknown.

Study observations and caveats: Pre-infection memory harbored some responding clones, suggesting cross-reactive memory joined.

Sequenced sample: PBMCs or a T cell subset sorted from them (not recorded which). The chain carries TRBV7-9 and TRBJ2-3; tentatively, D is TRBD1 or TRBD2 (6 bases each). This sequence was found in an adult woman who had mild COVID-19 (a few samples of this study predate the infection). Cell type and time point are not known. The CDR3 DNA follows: TGTGCCAGCGACCTAAGGGGGTTTAGCGCCCTCCGGGGGGATACGCAGTATTTT. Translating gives CASDLRGFSALRGDTQYF. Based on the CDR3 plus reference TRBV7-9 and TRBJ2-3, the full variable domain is DTGVSQNPRHKITKRGQNVTFRCDPISEHNRLYWYRQTLGQGPEFLTYFQNEAQLEKSRLLSDRFSAERPKGSFSTLEIQRTEQGDSAMYLCASDLRGFSALRGDTQYFGPGTRLTVL.